This TCR beta chain was documented in a study of T-cell memory formation after mild COVID-19. Findings and limits, study-wide: The study found contracting CD4+ clones mainly in CM and EM and contracting CD8+ clones in EMRA.

Between the trimmed V and J ends, which lost 0 bases and 6 bases, there was a span of 15 bases. The CDR3 is 16 residues long. The germline V gene has CDR1 SGDLS and CDR2 YYNGEE. Each CDR3 protein gets one entry after TCRdb re-called the 5' RACE reads with MiXCR. The sample lists fewer than 200,000 distinct CDR3 sequences, approximately 17% occurring once. A note on this clonotype: Its antigen is unknown.

The rearrangement uses TRBV9 and TRBJ2-2; TRBD1 might be the D (6 bases). This receptor was taken from a man aged 18-30 years who had mild COVID-19 (a few samples of this study predate the infection). Cell type and time point are not known. The sequencing input was PBMCs or a T cell subset sorted from them (not recorded which). This chain's CDR3 is CASSVESRGYAGELFF. The CDR3 nucleotides read TGTGCCAGCAGCGTAGAGTCCAGGGGATATGCCGGGGAGCTGTTTTTT.